One sample yielded the 4 T cell receptor beta chains listed below, sequenced in a study of early T cells in non-severe SARS-CoV-2 infection. TCRdb reprocessed the 5' RACE reads via MiXCR and lists one record per CDR3 protein. The repertoire includes some 23,000 distinct CDR3 sequences, roughly 5% of them detected once, and about 7% sits in the top ten. Sequenced sample: whole blood. The receptor set was obtained from an adult who was a healthcare worker with PCR-confirmed SARS-CoV-2 infection or an uninfected control (not recorded which).

This clonotype showed up many times. The genes are TRBV7-2 and TRBJ2-1; 8 bases line up with TRBD2. The length of the CDR3 is 15 residues. V lost 4 bases, J lost 5 bases, and 7 bases stayed unmatched. The germline V gene encodes CDR1 SGHTA and CDR2 FQGNSA. The CDR3 loop reads CASSSTGLVNNEQFF. The DNA of the CDR3 is TGTGCCAGCAGCTCCACGGGACTAGTAAACAATGAGCAGTTCTTC.

With respect to this clonotype: This could be a read error, since a much larger clone is one nucleotide away. The V gene is TRBV5-1, the J gene TRBJ2-3; TRBD1 might be the D (5 bases). Germline V gene lookup returns CDR1 SGHRS and CDR2 YFSETQ. The CDR3 extends over 15 amino acids. CDR3 in amino acids: CTSSFVGQGADTQYF. Here the CDR3 DNA reads TGCACCAGCAGCTTTGTTGGGCAAGGGGCAGATACGCAGTATTTT.

This clonotype was seen more than once but under ten times. The rearrangement joins TRBV6-2 or TRBV6-3 to TRBJ2-7; TRBD2 might be the D (6 bases). Germline CDR1 is MNHEY and CDR2 is SVGEGT. The CDR3 length is 15 residues. Trimming removed 6 bases at V and 4 bases at J, with 19 bases between. CDR3 coding DNA: TGTGCCAGCAGCAAGCCTAGCGCAGGGAGATACGAGCAGTACTTC. This translates into CASSKPSAGRYEQYF.

The chain combines TRBV20-1 with TRBJ2-1; D is undetermined. The CDR3 is made up of 14 amino acids. Germline CDR1 DFQATT, CDR2 SNEGSKA (reference sequence). Trimming took off 3 bases at V and 6 bases at J, with 15 bases between the two ends. DNA of the CDR3: TGCAGTGCTAGGTCCCTTCCCCAAACCAATGAGCAGTTCTTC. Residues: CSARSLPQTNEQFF.